Following are 31 T cell receptor beta chains from one sample sequenced in a study of regulatory T cells in long-lasting Graves disease. The time point: persistent/refractory GD, antithyroid drugs over 5 years with positive TRAb. PBMC-extracted RNA yielded the TCR library. Investigators prepared the TCR beta libraries by applying iRepertoire HTBI primers and Arm-PCR of CDR3 regions. TCRdb re-analysed the multiplex PCR reads in MiXCR, keeping a single row per CDR3 protein. The table includes approximately 690,000 distinct CDR3 sequences, 30% detected once. The specimen comprised peripheral blood mononuclear cells (PBMCs), sampled when the disease was refractory, from a patient treated with antithyroid drugs. The receptors stem from a female donor with Graves disease.

V gene TRBV15 combines with J gene TRBJ1-5; TRBD1 matches 7 bases. J was trimmed by 0 bases and V by 4 bases; bases with no gene match: 12. CDR1 LNHNV and CDR2 YYDKDF come from the germline V gene (reference sequence). The CDR3 sequence is 18 residues long. The CDR3 DNA is TGTGCCACCAGCATGACCAGATCACAGGGGTATAGCAATCAGCCCCAGCATTTT. The encoded protein is CATSMTRSQGYSNQPQHF.

The J gene is TRBJ2-7, the V gene TRBV27; TRBD1 might be the D (5 bases). CDR3 length: 16 amino acids. The germline V gene has CDR1 MNHEY and CDR2 SMNVEV (reference sequence). V gave up 6 bases and J gave up 0 bases, with 18 bases separating them. This CDR3 reads CASRILFDSNSYEQYF. In nucleotides, the CDR3 is TGTGCCAGCAGAATCTTATTCGACAGCAACTCCTACGAGCAGTACTTC.

This clonotype came up many times. This chain joins TRBV2 and TRBJ2-5, with 10 bases aligning to TRBD2. The CDR3 covers 13 residues. V trimming: 11 bases; J trimming: 1 base; junction bases outside the gene matches: 4. Germline V CDR1 and CDR2: SNHLY, FYNNEI. The CDR3 loop is CAVGLAVQETQYF. The CDR3, as DNA: TGTGCCGTTGGACTAGCGGTCCAAGAGACCCAGTACTTC.

The DNA of the CDR3 is TGCAGTGTTCGGACTTTAGGGGGCGAAAAACTGTTTTTT. Translated, it gives CSVRTLGGEKLFF. V gene TRBV20-1 combines with J gene TRBJ1-4, with TRBD1 identical over 7 bases. Trimming removed 7 bases from V and 8 bases from J; junction bases left unmatched: 10. The germline V gene encodes CDR1 DFQATT and CDR2 SNEGSKA (reference sequence). This CDR3 spans 13 amino acids.

This clonotype showed up just a few times. The CDR3 coding sequence is TGTGCCAGCAGTGCCCCTAGACAGGGACATGGCTACACCTTC. Protein: CASSAPRQGHGYTF. The chain carries TRBV6-4 and TRBJ1-2; 7 nucleotides line up with TRBD1. The CDR3 extends over 14 amino acids. Unmatched junction bases numbered 8, after V lost 4 bases and J lost 6 bases. The germline V gene encodes CDR1 MRHNA and CDR2 SNTAGT.

A single count supports this clonotype. The CDR3 DNA reads as TGTGCCAGCAGTTTCCTTCCAGGGGGCGCAGAGACCCAGTACTTC. This gives the protein CASSFLPGGAETQYF. The rearrangement links TRBV28 to TRBJ2-5; 8 nucleotides align to TRBD1. Germline-derived CDR1 and CDR2 are MDHEN and SYDVKM. The CDR3 runs 15 residues. After removal of 3 bases from V and 4 bases from J, the junction contained 7 bases not matched to a gene.

The chain links TRBV7-8 to TRBJ1-2; D remains ambiguous. The CDR3 is made up of 17 amino acids. The germline gives CDR1 SGHVS, CDR2 FQNEAQ. Trimming shortened V by 1 base and J by 6 bases, and 21 bases separated the two germline ends. The CDR3 region is CASSLGRGPVTPHGYTF. In DNA form, the CDR3 reads TGTGCCAGCAGCTTAGGTCGTGGCCCCGTGACTCCCCATGGCTACACCTTC.

In its sample, this clonotype was seen a few times. This chain connects TRBV7-2 to TRBJ2-7; 8 nucleotides match TRBD2. The CDR3 consists of 16 residues. The germline gives CDR1 SGHTA, CDR2 FQGNSA. V gave up 5 bases and J gave up 2 bases; unmatched junction bases: 11. In DNA form, the CDR3 reads TGTGCCAGCAGCCTACGGGAGGGCAGGGATACCTACGAGCAGTACTTC. Translating gives CASSLREGRDTYEQYF.

This clonotype was seen at least ten times. The V and J genes are TRBV6-2 or TRBV6-3 and TRBJ1-2, with 8 positions matching TRBD1. This CDR3 spans 16 amino acids. V was clipped by 0 bases and J by 5 bases; unmatched bases: 8. Germline assignment: CDR1 MNHEY and CDR2 SVGEGT. The CDR3 reads CASSYSRGRQGYGYTF. The DNA of the CDR3 is TGTGCCAGCAGTTACTCGAGGGGCAGACAGGGGTATGGCTACACCTTC.

The rearrangement joins TRBV30 to TRBJ1-1; weak D call: TRBD1 (5 bases). Germline V CDR1 and CDR2: GTSNPN, SVGIG (reference sequence). CDR3 length: 14 residues. With 0 bases removed from V and 0 bases from J, the gap between germline ends came to 8 bases. The CDR3 nucleotides read TGTGCCTGGAGTGTACCGGGGCTGAACACTGAAGCTTTCTTT. It codes for CAWSVPGLNTEAFF.

This clonotype has a count of ten or more. The rearrangement uses TRBV12-3 or TRBV12-4 and TRBJ1-5, with TRBD1 as a possible D gene (5 bases). V lost 7 bases to trimming and J lost 4 bases, with 8 bases between them. This CDR3 is 12 amino acids long. CDR3 nucleotides: TGTGCCAGCACTAGGGGTAATCAGCCCCAGCATTTT. The encoded protein is CASTRGNQPQHF.

The V and J genes are TRBV7-9 and TRBJ2-7; D not resolved. The CDR3 runs 14 residues. The V gene lost 6 bases and the J gene lost 2 bases, with 14 bases spanning the gap. The germline V gene has CDR1 SEHNR and CDR2 FQNEAQ (reference sequence). CDR3 coding DNA: TGTGCCAGCAGATCGGCTCAAGGCACCTACGAGCAGTACTTC. Protein: CASRSAQGTYEQYF. The full variable domain, with the rest looked up from reference TRBV7-9 and TRBJ2-7, is DTGVSQNPRHKITKRGQNVTFRCDPISEHNRLYWYRQTLGQGPEFLTYFQNEAQLEKSRLLSDRFSAERPKGSFSTLEIQRTEQGDSAMYLCASRSAQGTYEQYFGPGTRLTVT.

V is TRBV2 and J is TRBJ1-1, with 8 bases that match TRBD1. The CDR3 consists of 15 residues. Germline V gene data show CDR1 as SNHLY and CDR2 as FYNNEI. J was trimmed by 3 bases and V by 5 bases; bases with no gene match: 8. The CDR3 region has the DNA TGTGCCAGCAGTCGTACCGGACAGGGAGACACTGAAGCTTTCTTT. The encoded protein is CASSRTGQGDTEAFF.

This clonotype showed up many times. The V and J genes are TRBV28 and TRBJ1-1, with D possibly matching TRBD1 (6 bases). In germline, CDR1 is MDHEN, CDR2 SYDVKM. V was trimmed by 6 bases and J by 9 bases, leaving 23 bases between them. The CDR3 consists of 15 residues. Here the CDR3 DNA reads TGTGCCAGCAGCTCTACCCAACAGGGCTGGGGACAAGCTTTCTTT. Encoded protein: CASSSTQQGWGQAFF.

V and J are TRBV6-2 or TRBV6-3 and TRBJ2-2; no clear D gene. V lost 0 bases to trimming and J lost 6 bases, with 8 bases between them. Germline V gene sequence: CDR1 MNHEY, CDR2 SVGEGT. The CDR3 covers 14 residues. CDR3 protein: CASSYSRWSGELFF. CDR3 coding DNA: TGTGCCAGCAGTTACTCGAGATGGTCCGGGGAGCTGTTTTTT.

This clonotype was counted ten times or more. V usage is TRBV2 and J usage is TRBJ1-6; 8 bases fit TRBD1. Germline lookup yields CDR1 SNHLY and CDR2 FYNNEI. The V segment lost 6 bases and the J segment 8 bases; nucleotides outside the gene matches: 6. There are 14 residues in the CDR3. The chain's CDR3 is CASRDGQGYSPLHF. CDR3 nucleotide sequence: TGTGCCAGCAGAGATGGACAGGGCTATTCACCCCTCCACTTT.

The chain employs TRBV25-1 and TRBJ2-3, with D unclear. The germline V and J ends were trimmed by 3 bases and 3 bases, with 7 bases remaining between them. The germline gives CDR1 MGHDK, CDR2 SYGVNS. The CDR3 covers 13 residues. CDR3: CASSDPPTDTQYF. DNA for the CDR3: TGTGCCAGCAGTGATCCGCCTACAGATACGCAGTATTTT.

This clonotype was picked up a small number of times. V is TRBV7-2 and J is TRBJ2-7; tentatively, D is TRBD2 (5 bases). Germline loops: CDR1 SGHTA, CDR2 FQGNSA. The CDR3 length is 13 residues. V lost 4 bases and J lost 2, with 9 bases in between. CDR3 residues: CASSSWGAYEQYF. The CDR3 DNA is TGTGCCAGCAGCTCCTGGGGAGCCTACGAGCAGTACTTC.

The rearrangement uses TRBV5-5 and TRBJ1-2; 7 nucleotides match TRBD1. CDR3 length: 17 amino acids. The V gene's germline CDR1 is SGHKS and CDR2 YYEKEE (reference sequence). V shed 0 bases, J shed 4 bases, and the junction held 12 bases outside the gene matches. DNA for the CDR3: TGTGCCAGCAGCTTGGTGGCTAGGACAGGCGGGACCTATGGCTACACCTTC. Its protein product is CASSLVARTGGTYGYTF.

The chain couples TRBV6-1 to TRBJ1-1; a weak D match, TRBD1 (5 bases). Germline loops: CDR1 MNHNS, CDR2 SASEGT. This CDR3 spans 14 amino acids. The germline V and J ends were trimmed by 7 bases and 1 base, with 13 bases remaining between them. The CDR3 sequence is CASIRRGSNTEAFF. The CDR3 bases are TGTGCCAGCATCCGTCGGGGCTCGAACACTGAAGCTTTCTTT.

J is TRBJ2-3 and V is TRBV6-1; 10 positions match TRBD2. The CDR3 spans 15 residues. V shed 6 bases, J shed 9 bases, and the junction held 12 bases outside the gene matches. Germline V gene sequence: CDR1 MNHNS, CDR2 SASEGT. The CDR3 spells CASSAGTSETSTQYF. DNA of the CDR3: TGTGCCAGCAGCGCCGGGACTAGCGAGACCTCAACGCAGTATTTT.

This clonotype was found a few times. This chain uses TRBV6-1 with TRBJ1-1, with 8 bases matching TRBD1. This CDR3 spans 12 amino acids. Germline trimming cut 4 bases from V and 10 bases from J; bases unmatched to any gene: 5. Germline V gives CDR1 MNHNS, CDR2 SASEGT. The CDR3 coding sequence is TGTGCCAGCAGTGCCCTTGGACAGGGAGCTTTCTTT. Amino acids: CASSALGQGAFF.

This clonotype was counted at least ten times. The chain couples TRBV11-2 to TRBJ2-5; perhaps TRBD2 as D (6 bases). The CDR3 has 16 amino acids. Germline-derived CDR1 and CDR2 are SGHAT and FQNNGV. Deletions cut 3 bases from V and 5 bases from J, with 19 bases between. The CDR3 DNA sequence: TGTGCCAGCAGCTTGGATCGACCGGGGGAGTGGGAGACCCAGTACTTC. Translation gives CASSLDRPGEWETQYF.

The V and J genes are TRBV12-3 or TRBV12-4 and TRBJ2-2; the D is unclear. Trimming stripped 3 bases from V and 2 bases from J, with 7 bases between. The CDR3 loop spans 14 amino acids. The CDR3 loop reads CASSFSPNTGELFF. The CDR3 DNA follows: TGTGCCAGCAGTTTCTCGCCCAACACCGGGGAGCTGTTTTTT.

V usage is TRBV29-1 and J usage is TRBJ1-2; a possible D gene is TRBD1 (6 bases). Deletions cut 4 bases from V and 4 bases from J, with 16 bases between. There are 14 residues in the CDR3. The germline CDR1 and CDR2 sequences are SQVTM and ANQGSEA. The CDR3 loop reads CSVGGAQGPYGYTF. For the CDR3, the DNA is TGCAGCGTTGGGGGGGCCCAAGGCCCCTATGGCTACACCTTC.

The chain combines TRBV6-1 with TRBJ1-6; no clear D gene. CDR1 and CDR2 from the germline V gene are MNHNS and SASEGT. Trimming cost V 5 bases and J 7 bases, with 9 bases left between them. The CDR3 has 13 residues. The CDR3 region is CASSPRLNSPLHF. Here the CDR3 DNA reads TGTGCCAGCAGTCCAAGGTTAAATTCACCCCTCCACTTT.

The chain couples TRBV27 to TRBJ2-7, with unresolved D. V lost 0 bases to trimming and J lost 0 bases, with 9 bases between them. The CDR3 is made up of 15 amino acids. CDR1 and CDR2 (germline): MNHEY, SMNVEV (reference sequence). The CDR3 DNA follows: TGTGCCAGCAGTTTATCGTCCTATCCCTCCTACGAGCAGTACTTC. Translated: CASSLSSYPSYEQYF.

This clonotype was picked up a small number of times. The chain is built from TRBV4-1 and TRBJ1-4, with 9 nucleotides matching TRBD1. The germline V gene has CDR1 MGHRA and CDR2 YSYEKL. V gave up 3 bases and J gave up 5 bases; unmatched junction bases: 7. The CDR3 totals 16 residues. The DNA of the CDR3 is TGCGCCAGCAGCCACTTACAAGGACAGGGGAATGAAAAACTGTTTTTT. Its translation: CASSHLQGQGNEKLFF.

This clonotype was seen a few times. The chain is built from TRBV6-1 and TRBJ1-1; 10 bases map to TRBD1. The V and J ends lost 5 bases and 11 bases, in that order; junction bases with no gene match: 8. Germline CDR1 MNHNS, CDR2 SASEGT. The CDR3 loop spans 13 amino acids. Here the CDR3 DNA reads TGTGCCAGCAGTCCCCCAGACAGGGGGCGGGCTTTCTTT. This codes for CASSPPDRGRAFF.

J is TRBJ2-6 and V is TRBV6-1, with TRBD1 matching over 10 bases. V was clipped by 6 bases and J by 4 bases; unmatched bases: 12. CDR3 length: 18 amino acids. Germline CDR1 is MNHNS and CDR2 is SASEGT. CDR3 residues: CASRGRPGTGDGANVLTF. CDR3 in DNA: TGTGCCAGCAGAGGCCGTCCCGGGACAGGGGACGGGGCCAACGTCCTGACTTTC.

The rearrangement joins TRBV11-2 to TRBJ2-7; D call uncertain. V lost 2 bases and J 2 bases, leaving 10 bases between the germline ends. CDR1 is SGHAT and CDR2 is FQNNGV in the germline V gene. This CDR3 region has 14 residues. CDR3 coding DNA: TGTGCCAGCAGCTTACTAAGGGTGGCCTACGAGCAGTACTTC. It yields the protein CASSLLRVAYEQYF.